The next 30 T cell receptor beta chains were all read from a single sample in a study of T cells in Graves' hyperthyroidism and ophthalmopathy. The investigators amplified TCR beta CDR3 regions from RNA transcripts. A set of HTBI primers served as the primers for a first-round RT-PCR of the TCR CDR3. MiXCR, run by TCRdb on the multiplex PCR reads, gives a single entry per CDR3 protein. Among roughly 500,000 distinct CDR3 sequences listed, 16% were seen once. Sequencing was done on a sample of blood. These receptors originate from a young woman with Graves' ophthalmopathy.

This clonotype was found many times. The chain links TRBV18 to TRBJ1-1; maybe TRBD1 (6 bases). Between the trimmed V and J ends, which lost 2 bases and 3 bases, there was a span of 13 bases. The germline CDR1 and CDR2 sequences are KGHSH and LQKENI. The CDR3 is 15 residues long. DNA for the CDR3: TGTGCCAGCTCACCATCATCGGCAGGGGACACTGAAGCTTTCTTT. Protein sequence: CASSPSSAGDTEAFF.

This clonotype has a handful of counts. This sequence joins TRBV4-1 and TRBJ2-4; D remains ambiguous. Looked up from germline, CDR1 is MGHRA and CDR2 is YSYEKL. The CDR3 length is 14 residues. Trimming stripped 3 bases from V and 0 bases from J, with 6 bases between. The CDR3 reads CASSQVVAKNIQYF. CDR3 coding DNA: TGCGCCAGCAGCCAGGTCGTAGCCAAAAACATTCAGTACTTC.

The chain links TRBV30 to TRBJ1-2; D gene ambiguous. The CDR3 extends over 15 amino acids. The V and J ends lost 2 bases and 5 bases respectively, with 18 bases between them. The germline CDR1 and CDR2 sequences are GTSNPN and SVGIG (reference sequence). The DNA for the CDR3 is TGTGCCTGGAGTCCCCCTGGGAGCGCGAGATATGGCTACACCTTC. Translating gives CAWSPPGSARYGYTF.

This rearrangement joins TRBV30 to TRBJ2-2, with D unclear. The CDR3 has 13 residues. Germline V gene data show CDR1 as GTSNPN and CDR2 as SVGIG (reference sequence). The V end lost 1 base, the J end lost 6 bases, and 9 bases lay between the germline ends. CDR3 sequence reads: CAWSAVGAGELFF. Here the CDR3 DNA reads TGTGCCTGGAGTGCCGTTGGGGCCGGGGAGCTGTTTTTT. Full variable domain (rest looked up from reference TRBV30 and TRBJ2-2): SQTIHQWPATLVQPVGSPLSLECTVEGTSNPNLYWYRQAAGRGLQLLFYSVGIGQISSEVPQNLSASRPQDRQFILSSKKLLLSDSGFYLCAWSAVGAGELFFGEGSRLTVL.

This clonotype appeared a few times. DNA of the CDR3: TGTGCCAGCAGTTACCAGCTACACAGTGATACGCAGTATTTT. As protein: CASSYQLHSDTQYF. The chain recombines TRBV6-5 with TRBJ2-3, with D hard to call. Trimming left V 2 bases short and J 6 bases short, with 12 bases between. Germline CDR1 MNHEY, CDR2 SVGAGI. The CDR3 loop spans 14 amino acids.

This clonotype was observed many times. The CDR3 DNA reads as TGTGCCAGCAGCCAAGAGAGTTTGGGGGCATTGAGCACCGGGGAGCTGTTTTTT. It translates to CASSQESLGALSTGELFF. The V gene is TRBV3-1, the J gene TRBJ2-2; D possibly corresponds to TRBD1 (6 bases). V was shortened by 0 bases and J by 4 bases, with 18 bases between the two germline ends. The CDR3 covers 18 residues. Germline V gene data show CDR1 as LGHDT and CDR2 as YNNKEL (reference sequence).

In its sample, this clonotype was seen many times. DNA of the CDR3: TGTGCCAGCAGCCTACGACAGTCGCACGAGCAGTACTTC. Translating gives CASSLRQSHEQYF. This sequence joins TRBV3-1 and TRBJ2-7; TRBD1 is a possible D gene (5 bases). The V gene's germline CDR1 is LGHDT and CDR2 YNNKEL (reference sequence). The V and J ends lost 4 bases and 5 bases respectively, with 12 bases between them. CDR3 length: 13 residues.

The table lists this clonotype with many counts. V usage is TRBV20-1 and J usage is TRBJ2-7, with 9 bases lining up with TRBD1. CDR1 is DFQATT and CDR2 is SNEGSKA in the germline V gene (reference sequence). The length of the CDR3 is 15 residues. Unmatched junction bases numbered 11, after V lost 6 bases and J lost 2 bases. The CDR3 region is CSAHNPGQGPYEQYF. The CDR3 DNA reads TGCAGTGCCCACAATCCGGGACAGGGCCCCTACGAGCAGTACTTC.

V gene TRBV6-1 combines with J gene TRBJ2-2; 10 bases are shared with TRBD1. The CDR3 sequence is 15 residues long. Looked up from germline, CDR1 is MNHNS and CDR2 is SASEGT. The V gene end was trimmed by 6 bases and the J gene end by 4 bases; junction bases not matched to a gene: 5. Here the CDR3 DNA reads TGTGCCAGCAGAGACAGGGGGCGCGGCACCGGGGAGCTGTTTTTT. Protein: CASRDRGRGTGELFF.

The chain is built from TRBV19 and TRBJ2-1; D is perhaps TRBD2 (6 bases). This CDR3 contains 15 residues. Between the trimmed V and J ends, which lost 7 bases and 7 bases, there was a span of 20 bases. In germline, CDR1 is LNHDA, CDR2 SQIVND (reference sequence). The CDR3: CASTSIAAGGNEQFF. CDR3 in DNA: TGTGCCAGTACCAGCATAGCGGCCGGTGGGAATGAGCAGTTCTTC. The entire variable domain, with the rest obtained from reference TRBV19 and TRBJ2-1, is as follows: DGGITQSPKYLFRKEGQNVTLSCEQNLNHDAMYWYRQDPGQGLRLIYYSQIVNDFQKGDIAEGYSVSREKKESFPLTVTSAQKNPTAFYLCASTSIAAGGNEQFFGPGTRLTVL.

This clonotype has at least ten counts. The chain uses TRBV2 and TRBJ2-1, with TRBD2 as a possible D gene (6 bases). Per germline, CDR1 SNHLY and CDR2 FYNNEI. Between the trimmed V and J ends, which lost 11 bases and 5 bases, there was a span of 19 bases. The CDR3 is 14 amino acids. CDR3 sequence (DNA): TGTGCCCCGAGGGCCGGGAGTCCCGACAATGAGCAGTTCTTC. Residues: CAPRAGSPDNEQFF.

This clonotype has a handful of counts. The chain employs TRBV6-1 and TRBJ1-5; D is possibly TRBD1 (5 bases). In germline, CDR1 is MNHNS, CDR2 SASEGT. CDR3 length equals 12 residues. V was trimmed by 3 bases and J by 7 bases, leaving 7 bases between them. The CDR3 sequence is CASSEGLQPQHF. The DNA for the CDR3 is TGTGCCAGCAGTGAGGGGCTGCAGCCCCAGCATTTT.

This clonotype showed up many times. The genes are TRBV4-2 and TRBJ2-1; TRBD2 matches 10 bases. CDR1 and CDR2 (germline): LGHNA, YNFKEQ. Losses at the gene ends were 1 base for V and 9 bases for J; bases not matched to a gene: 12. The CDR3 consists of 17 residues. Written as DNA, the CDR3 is TGTGCCAGCAGCCAAGCGGGGCTAGCGGGAGAAGACAGTGAGCAGTTCTTC. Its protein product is CASSQAGLAGEDSEQFF.

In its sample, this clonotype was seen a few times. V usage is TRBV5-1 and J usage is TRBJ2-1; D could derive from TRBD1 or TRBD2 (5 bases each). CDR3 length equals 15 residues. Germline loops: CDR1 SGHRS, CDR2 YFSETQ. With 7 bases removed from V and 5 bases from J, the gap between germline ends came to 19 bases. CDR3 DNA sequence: TGCGCCAGCGGCCATAGGGGCAGAGGGAACAATGAGCAGTTCTTC. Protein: CASGHRGRGNNEQFF.

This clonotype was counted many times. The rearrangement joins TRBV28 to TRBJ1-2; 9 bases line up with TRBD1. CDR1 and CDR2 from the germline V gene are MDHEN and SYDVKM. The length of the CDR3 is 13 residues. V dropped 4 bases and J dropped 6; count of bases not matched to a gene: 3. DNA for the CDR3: TGTGCCAGCAGTTACCGGGACAGGGATGGCTACACCTTC. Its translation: CASSYRDRDGYTF.

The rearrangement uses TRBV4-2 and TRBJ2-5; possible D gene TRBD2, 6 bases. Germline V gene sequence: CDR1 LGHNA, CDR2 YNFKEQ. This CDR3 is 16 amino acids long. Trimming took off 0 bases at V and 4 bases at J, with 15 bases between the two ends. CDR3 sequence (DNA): TGTGCCAGCAGCCAAGAGCCTGGGCGGGGCCGAGAGACCCAGTACTTC. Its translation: CASSQEPGRGRETQYF.

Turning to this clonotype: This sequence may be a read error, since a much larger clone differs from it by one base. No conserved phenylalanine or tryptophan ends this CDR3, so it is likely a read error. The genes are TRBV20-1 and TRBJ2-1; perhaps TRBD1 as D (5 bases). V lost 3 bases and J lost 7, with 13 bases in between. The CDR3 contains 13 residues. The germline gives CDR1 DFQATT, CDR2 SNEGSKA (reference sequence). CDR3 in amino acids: CSARMTRANEQFL. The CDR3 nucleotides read TGCAGTGCTAGGATGACCAGGGCAAATGAGCAGTTCCTC.

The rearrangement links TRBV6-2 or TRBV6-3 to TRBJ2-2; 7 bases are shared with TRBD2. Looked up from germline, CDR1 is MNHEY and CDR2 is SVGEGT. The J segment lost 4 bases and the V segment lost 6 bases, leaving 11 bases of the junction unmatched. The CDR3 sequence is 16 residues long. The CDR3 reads CASSPRAGVITGELFF. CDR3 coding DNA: TGTGCCAGCAGCCCCCGGGCGGGAGTAATCACCGGGGAGCTGTTTTTT.

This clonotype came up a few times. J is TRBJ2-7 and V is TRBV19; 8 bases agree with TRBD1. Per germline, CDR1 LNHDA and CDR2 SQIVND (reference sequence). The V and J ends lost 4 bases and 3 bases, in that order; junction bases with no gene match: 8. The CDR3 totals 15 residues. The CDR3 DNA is TGTGCCAGTAGTACCTACCGGGACAGGTTCTACGAGCAGTACTTC. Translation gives CASSTYRDRFYEQYF.

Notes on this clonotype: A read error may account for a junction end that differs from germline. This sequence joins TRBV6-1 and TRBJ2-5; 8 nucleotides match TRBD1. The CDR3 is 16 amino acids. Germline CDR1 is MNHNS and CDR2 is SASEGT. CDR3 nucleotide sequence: TGTGCCAGCACCTCGGGGACAGGTTACGTCCAAAAGACCCAGTACTTC. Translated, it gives CASTSGTGYVQKTQYF.

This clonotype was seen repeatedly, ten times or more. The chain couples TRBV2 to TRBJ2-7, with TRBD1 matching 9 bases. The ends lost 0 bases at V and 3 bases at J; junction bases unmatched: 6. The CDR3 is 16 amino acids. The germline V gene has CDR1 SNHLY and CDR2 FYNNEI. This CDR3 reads CASSEALDRGRYEQYF. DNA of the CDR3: TGTGCCAGCAGTGAAGCCCTGGACAGGGGTCGCTACGAGCAGTACTTC.

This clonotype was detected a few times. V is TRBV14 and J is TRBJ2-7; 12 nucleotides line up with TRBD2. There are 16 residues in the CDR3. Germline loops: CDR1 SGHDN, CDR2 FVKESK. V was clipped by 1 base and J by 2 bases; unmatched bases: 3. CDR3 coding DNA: TGTGCCAGCAGCCAAGCACTAGCGGGAGGCCCCTACGAGCAGTACTTC. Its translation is CASSQALAGGPYEQYF.

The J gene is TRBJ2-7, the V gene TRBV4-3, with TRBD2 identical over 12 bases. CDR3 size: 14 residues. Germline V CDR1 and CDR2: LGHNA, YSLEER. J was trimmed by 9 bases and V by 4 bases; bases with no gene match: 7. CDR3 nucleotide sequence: TGCGCCAGCAGCCGACTAGCGGGAGAAGTTCGGCAGTACTTC. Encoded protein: CASSRLAGEVRQYF.

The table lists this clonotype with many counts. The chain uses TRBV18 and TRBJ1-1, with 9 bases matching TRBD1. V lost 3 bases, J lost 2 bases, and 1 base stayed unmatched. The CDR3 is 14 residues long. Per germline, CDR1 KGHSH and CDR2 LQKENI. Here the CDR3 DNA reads TGTGCCAGCTCACCGGGACAGGGAAACACTGAAGCTTTCTTT. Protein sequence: CASSPGQGNTEAFF.

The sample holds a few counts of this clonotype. The CDR3 sequence is CAISADRGDTEAFF. The DNA of the CDR3 is TGTGCCATCAGTGCAGACAGAGGGGACACTGAAGCTTTCTTT. The V and J genes are TRBV10-3 and TRBJ1-1; D is possibly TRBD1 (5 bases). V was clipped by 4 bases and J by 3 bases, with 12 bases between them. The CDR3 is 14 residues long. CDR1 is ENHRY and CDR2 is SYGVKD in the germline V gene.

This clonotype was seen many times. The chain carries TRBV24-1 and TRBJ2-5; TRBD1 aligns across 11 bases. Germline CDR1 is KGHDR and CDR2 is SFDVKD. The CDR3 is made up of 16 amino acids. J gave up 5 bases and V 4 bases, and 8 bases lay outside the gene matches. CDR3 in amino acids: CATSETGTGGFETQYF. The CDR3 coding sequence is TGTGCCACCAGTGAAACCGGGACAGGGGGATTTGAGACCCAGTACTTC.

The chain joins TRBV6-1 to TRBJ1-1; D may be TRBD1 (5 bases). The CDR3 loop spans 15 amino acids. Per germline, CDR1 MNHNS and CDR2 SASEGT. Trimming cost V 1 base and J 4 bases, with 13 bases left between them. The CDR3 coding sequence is TGTGCCAGCAGTGAAGAATCAGGGTTTGGCACTGAAGCTTTCTTT. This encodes CASSEESGFGTEAFF.

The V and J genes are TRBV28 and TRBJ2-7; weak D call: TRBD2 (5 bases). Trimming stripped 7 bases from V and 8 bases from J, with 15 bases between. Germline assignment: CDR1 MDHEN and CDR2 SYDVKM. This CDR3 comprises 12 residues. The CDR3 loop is CASNEDGEKQYF. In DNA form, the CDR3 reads TGTGCCAGCAACGAAGACGGGGAAAAGCAGTACTTC. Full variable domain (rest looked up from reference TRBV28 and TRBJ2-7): DVKVTQSSRYLVKRTGEKVFLECVQDMDHENMFWYRQDPGLGLRLIYFSYDVKMKEKGDIPEGYSVSREKKERFSLILESASTNQTSMYLCASNEDGEKQYFGPGTRLTVT.

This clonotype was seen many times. CDR3 sequence reads: CASSLNAGQNTEAFF. CDR3 DNA: TGTGCCAGCAGCTTAAATGCGGGACAGAACACTGAAGCTTTCTTT. V is TRBV7-3 and J is TRBJ1-1; weak D call: TRBD1 (6 bases). Germline-derived CDR1 and CDR2 are SGHTA and FQGTGA. Trimming left V 1 base short and J 1 base short, with 10 bases between. This CDR3 comprises 15 residues.

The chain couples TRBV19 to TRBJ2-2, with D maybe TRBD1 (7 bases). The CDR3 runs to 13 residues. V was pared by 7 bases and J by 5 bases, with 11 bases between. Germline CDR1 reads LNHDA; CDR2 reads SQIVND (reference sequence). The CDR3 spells CASNAGGTGELFF. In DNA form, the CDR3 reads TGTGCCAGTAATGCAGGGGGGACCGGGGAGCTGTTTTTT.